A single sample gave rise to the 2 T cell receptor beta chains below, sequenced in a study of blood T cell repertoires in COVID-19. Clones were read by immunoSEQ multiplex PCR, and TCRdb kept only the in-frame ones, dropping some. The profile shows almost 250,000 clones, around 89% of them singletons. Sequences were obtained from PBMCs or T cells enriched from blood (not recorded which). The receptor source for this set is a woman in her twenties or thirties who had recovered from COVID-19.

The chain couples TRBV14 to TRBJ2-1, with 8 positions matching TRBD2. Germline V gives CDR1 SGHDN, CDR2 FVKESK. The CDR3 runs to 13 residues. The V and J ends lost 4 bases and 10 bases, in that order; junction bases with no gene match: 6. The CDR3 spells CASSLRLAREQFF. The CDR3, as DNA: TGTGCCAGCAGCCTCCGACTAGCGCGGGAGCAGTTCTTC.

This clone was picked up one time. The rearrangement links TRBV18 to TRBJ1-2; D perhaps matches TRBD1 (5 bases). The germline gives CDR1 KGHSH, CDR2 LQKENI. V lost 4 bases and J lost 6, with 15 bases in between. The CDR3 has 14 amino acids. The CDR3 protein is CASSRQGASDGYTF. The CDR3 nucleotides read TGTGCCAGCTCACGGCAGGGTGCATCGGATGGCTACACCTTC. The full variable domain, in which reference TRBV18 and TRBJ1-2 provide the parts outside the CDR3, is NAGVMQNPRHLVRRRGQEARLRCSPMKGHSHVYWYRQLPEEGLKFMVYLQKENIIDESGMPKERFSAEFPKEGPSILRIQQVVRGDSAAYFCASSRQGASDGYTFGSGTRLTVV.